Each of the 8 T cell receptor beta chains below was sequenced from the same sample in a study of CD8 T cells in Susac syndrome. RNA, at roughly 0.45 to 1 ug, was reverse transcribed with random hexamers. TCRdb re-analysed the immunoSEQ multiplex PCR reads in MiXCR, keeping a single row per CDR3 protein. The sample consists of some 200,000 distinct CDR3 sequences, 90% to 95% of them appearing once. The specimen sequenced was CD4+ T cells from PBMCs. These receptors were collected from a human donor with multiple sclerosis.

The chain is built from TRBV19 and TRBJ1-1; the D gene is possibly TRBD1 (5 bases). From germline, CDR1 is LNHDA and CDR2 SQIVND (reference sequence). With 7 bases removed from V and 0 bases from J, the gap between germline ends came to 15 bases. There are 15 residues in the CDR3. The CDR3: CASKGGTRMNTEAFF. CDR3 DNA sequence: TGTGCCAGTAAGGGAGGGACCAGGATGAACACTGAAGCTTTCTTT.

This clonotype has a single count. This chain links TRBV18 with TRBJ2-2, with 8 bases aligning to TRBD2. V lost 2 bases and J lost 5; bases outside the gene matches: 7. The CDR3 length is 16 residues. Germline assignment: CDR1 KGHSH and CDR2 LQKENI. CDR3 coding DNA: TGTGCCAGCTCACCAAAAGGGACTAGTTCTACCGGGGAGCTGTTTTTT. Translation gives CASSPKGTSSTGELFF.

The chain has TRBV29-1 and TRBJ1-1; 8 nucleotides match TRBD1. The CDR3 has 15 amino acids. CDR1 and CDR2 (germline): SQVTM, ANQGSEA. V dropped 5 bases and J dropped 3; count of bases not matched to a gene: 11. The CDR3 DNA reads TGCAGCGTTTGGACAGGGCGGAGATCGTACACTGAAGCTTTCTTT. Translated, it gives CSVWTGRRSYTEAFF.

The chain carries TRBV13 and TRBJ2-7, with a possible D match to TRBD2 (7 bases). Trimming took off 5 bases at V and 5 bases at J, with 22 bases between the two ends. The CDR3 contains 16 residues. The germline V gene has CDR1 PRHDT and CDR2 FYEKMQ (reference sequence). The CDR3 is CASSPLGGLGGHEQYF. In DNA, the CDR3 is TGTGCCAGCAGCCCGCTTGGAGGCCTCGGGGGGCACGAGCAGTACTTC. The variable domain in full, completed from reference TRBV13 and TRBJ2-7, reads AAGVIQSPRHLIKEKRETATLKCYPIPRHDTVYWYQQGPGQDPQFLISFYEKMQSDKGSIPDRFSAQQFSDYHSELNMSSLELGDSALYFCASSPLGGLGGHEQYFGPGTRLTVT.

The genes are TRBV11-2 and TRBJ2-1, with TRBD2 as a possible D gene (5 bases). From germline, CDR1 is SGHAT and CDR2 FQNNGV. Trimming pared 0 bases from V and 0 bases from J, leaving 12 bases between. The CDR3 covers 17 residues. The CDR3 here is CASSLDPRGSSYNEQFF. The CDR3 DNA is TGTGCCAGCAGCTTAGACCCTCGGGGAAGCTCCTACAATGAGCAGTTCTTC.

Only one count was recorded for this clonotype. Here the CDR3 reads CASSPGGATGANYEQYF. As DNA, the CDR3 is TGTGCCAGCTCACCGGGTGGGGCGACAGGGGCCAACTACGAGCAGTACTTC. The chain employs TRBV18 and TRBJ2-7, with TRBD1 identical over 8 bases. Germline loops: CDR1 KGHSH, CDR2 LQKENI. The J segment lost 3 bases and the V segment lost 3 bases, leaving 13 bases of the junction unmatched. This CDR3 region has 17 residues.

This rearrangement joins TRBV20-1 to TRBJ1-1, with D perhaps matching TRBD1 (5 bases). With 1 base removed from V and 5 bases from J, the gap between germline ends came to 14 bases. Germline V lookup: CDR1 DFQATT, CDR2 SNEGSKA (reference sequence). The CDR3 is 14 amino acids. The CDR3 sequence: CSARAQGGGTEAFF. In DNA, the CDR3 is TGCAGTGCTAGAGCGCAGGGTGGTGGGACTGAAGCTTTCTTT.

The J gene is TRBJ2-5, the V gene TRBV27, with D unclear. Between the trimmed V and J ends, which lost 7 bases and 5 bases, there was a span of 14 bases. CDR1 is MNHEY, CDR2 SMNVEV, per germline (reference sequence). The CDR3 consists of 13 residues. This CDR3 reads CASTLTVGETQYF. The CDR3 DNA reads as TGTGCCAGCACCCTGACGGTGGGCGAGACCCAGTACTTC.